This T cell receptor (beta chain) was recovered during a study of CD8 T cells in Susac syndrome. Random hexamers were used to reverse transcribe an amount of about 0.45 to 1 ug RNA. TCRdb re-analysed the immunoSEQ multiplex PCR reads in MiXCR, keeping a single row per CDR3 protein. The sample shows approximately 150,000 distinct CDR3 sequences, over 85% of them seen only once. The count of this clonotype is one. The CDR3 extends over 14 amino acids. Trimming took off 5 bases at V and 5 bases at J, with 16 bases between the two ends. Germline values: CDR1 LNHDA, CDR2 SQIVND (reference sequence). Controls were healthy donors (matched for age and sex).

The chain employs TRBV19 and TRBJ2-7; D gene ambiguous. Sequencing was performed on CD4+ T cells from PBMCs. The source is a human donor in good health. The CDR3, as DNA: TGTGCCAGTAGTGTTAACATGGCCTGGGACGAGCAGTACTTC. It translates to CASSVNMAWDEQYF.